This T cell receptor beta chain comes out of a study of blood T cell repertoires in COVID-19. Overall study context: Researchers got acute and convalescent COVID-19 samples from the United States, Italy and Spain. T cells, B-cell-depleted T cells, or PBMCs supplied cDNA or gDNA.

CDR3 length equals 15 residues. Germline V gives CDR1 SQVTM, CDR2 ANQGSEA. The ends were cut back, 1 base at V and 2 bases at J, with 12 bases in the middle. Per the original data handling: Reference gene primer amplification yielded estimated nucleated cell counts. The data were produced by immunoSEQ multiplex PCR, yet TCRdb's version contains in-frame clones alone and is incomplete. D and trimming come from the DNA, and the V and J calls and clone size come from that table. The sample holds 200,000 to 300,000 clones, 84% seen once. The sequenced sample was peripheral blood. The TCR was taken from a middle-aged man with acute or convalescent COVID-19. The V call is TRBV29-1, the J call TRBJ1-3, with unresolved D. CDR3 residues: CSVEAPGRAGNTIYF. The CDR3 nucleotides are TGCAGCGTTGAAGCCCCGGGGAGGGCTGGAAACACCATATATTTT.